This passage covers 27 T cell receptor beta chains from one sample sequenced in a study of T cells in Graves' hyperthyroidism and ophthalmopathy. Regions amplified from RNA transcripts were the TCR beta CDR3 regions. The HTBI set primed first-round TCR CDR3 RT-PCR. TCRdb itself ran the multiplex PCR reads through MiXCR, one entry per CDR3 protein. Here the sample spans hundreds of thousands of distinct CDR3 sequences, about 20% being singletons. Specimen: blood. The receptor set was obtained from a man between 35 and 55 years old with Graves' ophthalmopathy.

This clonotype was picked up many times. The V and J genes are TRBV9 and TRBJ2-1; D unclear. The ends were cut back, 4 bases at V and 0 bases at J, with 11 bases in the middle. Germline loops: CDR1 SGDLS, CDR2 YYNGEE. This CDR3 comprises 15 residues. This CDR3 is CASSFQMNSYNEQFF. CDR3 coding DNA: TGTGCCAGCAGCTTCCAGATGAACTCCTACAATGAGCAGTTCTTC.

This clonotype showed up just a few times. The chain employs TRBV7-2 and TRBJ2-5; unclear D gene. Trimming shortened V by 4 bases and J by 2 bases, and 5 bases separated the two germline ends. Per germline, CDR1 SGHTA and CDR2 FQGNSA. The CDR3 contains 12 residues. This CDR3 reads CASSSQQETQYF. The CDR3 bases are TGTGCCAGCAGCTCTCAGCAAGAGACCCAGTACTTC.

The gene calls are TRBV27 and TRBJ1-6; no definite D call. The V gene's germline CDR1 is MNHEY and CDR2 SMNVEV (reference sequence). This CDR3 has 14 amino acids. V lost 2 bases and J 5 bases, leaving 7 bases between the germline ends. CDR3 DNA sequence: TGTGCCAGCAGTTTACACCTGGATAATTCACCCCTCCACTTT. Its protein is CASSLHLDNSPLHF.

V and J are TRBV20-1 and TRBJ1-5, with 9 bases lining up with TRBD1. The CDR3 is made up of 12 amino acids. V dropped 5 bases and J dropped 5; count of bases not matched to a gene: 1. Germline V gene sequence: CDR1 DFQATT, CDR2 SNEGSKA (reference sequence). CDR3 coding DNA: TGCAGTGCTCGACAGGGGGATCAGCCCCAGCATTTT. Encoded protein: CSARQGDQPQHF.

As for this clonotype: Just one base apart from a much larger clone, this may be a read error. The rearrangement joins TRBV12-3 or TRBV12-4 to TRBJ2-1, with D perhaps given as TRBD1 or TRBD2 (6 bases each). Deletions cut 6 bases from V and 9 bases from J, with 21 bases between. This CDR3 region has 15 residues. The CDR3 is CASRLQGGTHGEQFF. The CDR3 region has the DNA TGTGCCAGCAGGCTACAGGGAGGTACCCACGGTGAGCAGTTCTTC.

The chain carries TRBV19 and TRBJ1-3; D gene ambiguous. The V end lost 3 bases, the J end lost 0 bases, and 6 bases lay between the germline ends. Germline-derived CDR1 and CDR2 are LNHDA and SQIVND (reference sequence). This CDR3 region has 14 residues. As DNA, the CDR3 is TGTGCCAGTAGTATTGGGAACTCTGGAAACACCATATATTTT. The encoded protein is CASSIGNSGNTIYF.

The rearrangement uses TRBV20-1 and TRBJ2-1; 10 bases align to TRBD2. The CDR3 is made up of 15 amino acids. Germline-derived CDR1 and CDR2 are DFQATT and SNEGSKA (reference sequence). V was clipped by 5 bases and J by 7 bases; unmatched bases: 11. In nucleotides, the CDR3 is TGCAGTGCTGACGCCCCTAGCGGGAGTAAGAATGAGCAGTTCTTC. It encodes CSADAPSGSKNEQFF.

This clonotype has a count of ten or more. The chain has TRBV27 and TRBJ2-7; unclear D gene. The CDR3 has 12 amino acids. Trimming cost V 8 bases and J 2 bases, with 10 bases left between them. Germline V lookup: CDR1 MNHEY, CDR2 SMNVEV (reference sequence). In DNA, the CDR3 is TGTGCCAGCGAGGCAGGAACCTACGAGCAGTACTTC. Protein sequence: CASEAGTYEQYF.

J is TRBJ2-1 and V is TRBV9, with 13 bases identical to TRBD2. This CDR3 has 15 amino acids. V was pared by 2 bases and J by 8 bases, with 4 bases of the junction left unmatched. Germline V gene data show CDR1 as SGDLS and CDR2 as YYNGEE. CDR3 DNA: TGTGCCAGCAGCGTCACTAGCGGGGGGGCCTATGAGCAGTTCTTC. It yields the protein CASSVTSGGAYEQFF. Drawing the rest from reference TRBV9 and TRBJ2-1, the complete variable domain is DSGVTQTPKHLITATGQRVTLRCSPRSGDLSVYWYQQSLDQGLQFLIQYYNGEERAKGNILERFSAQQFPDLHSELNLSSLELGDSALYFCASSVTSGGAYEQFFGPGTRLTVL.

The chain carries TRBV5-1 and TRBJ1-6; TRBD1 is a possible D gene (5 bases). This CDR3 contains 16 residues. Trimming removed 4 bases at V and 3 bases at J, with 14 bases between. CDR1 is SGHRS and CDR2 is YFSETQ in the germline V gene. The CDR3 sequence: CASSGGPPFYNSPLHF. The CDR3 nucleotides read TGCGCCAGCAGCGGGGGACCGCCATTCTATAATTCACCCCTCCACTTT.

In its sample, this clonotype was seen a few times. The chain joins TRBV6-1 to TRBJ2-3; D is unresolved. Between the trimmed V and J ends, which lost 8 bases and 1 base, there was a span of 13 bases. This CDR3 comprises 14 residues. Per the germline V gene, CDR1 is MNHNS and CDR2 is SASEGT. CDR3 in DNA: TGTGCCAGCGTGAGGTTCCAGGGCACAGATACGCAGTATTTT. Translating it yields CASVRFQGTDTQYF.

About this clonotype: Possible read error: a much larger clone is one base away. The chain couples TRBV10-3 to TRBJ1-1, with TRBD1 matching over 8 bases. The CDR3 has 14 residues. With 7 bases clipped from V and 3 bases from J, the junction kept 7 bases outside the gene matches. The V gene's germline CDR1 is ENHRY and CDR2 SYGVKD. DNA for the CDR3: TGTGCCATCACCCCCGGACAGGGAGACACTGAAGCTTTCTTT. Protein product: CAITPGQGDTEAFF.

This clonotype was counted between two and nine times. V gene TRBV9 combines with J gene TRBJ2-5; D is undetermined. V was pared by 0 bases and J by 3 bases, with 6 bases between. The germline CDR1 and CDR2 sequences are SGDLS and YYNGEE. There are 13 residues in the CDR3. The CDR3 DNA is TGTGCCAGCAGCGTAGCTGACAAAGAGACCCAGTACTTC. Translating gives CASSVADKETQYF.

This clonotype was picked up one time. This sequence joins TRBV10-3 and TRBJ1-6; 7 bases are a match to TRBD1. Germline V lookup: CDR1 ENHRY, CDR2 SYGVKD. V lost 4 bases, J lost 7 bases, and 13 bases stayed unmatched. CDR3 length equals 17 residues. The CDR3 spells CAISAFGDSSINSPLHF. CDR3 bases: TGTGCCATCAGTGCTTTCGGGGACAGTTCTATAAATTCACCCCTCCACTTT.

V gene TRBV9 combines with J gene TRBJ2-5, with D hard to call. CDR1 is SGDLS, CDR2 YYNGEE, per germline. CDR3 length equals 14 residues. V was shortened by 0 bases and J by 5 bases, with 11 bases between the two germline ends. The CDR3 region has the DNA TGTGCCAGCAGCGTAGACCTGGGATCGGAGACCCAGTACTTC. It encodes CASSVDLGSETQYF.

Only a few counts were recorded for this clonotype. The V gene is TRBV4-2, the J gene TRBJ2-2; no reliable D call. CDR3 size: 15 residues. V lost 0 bases to trimming and J lost 4 bases, with 9 bases between them. Germline V gene sequence: CDR1 LGHNA, CDR2 YNFKEQ. CDR3 residues: CASSQEGSITGELFF. CDR3 sequence (DNA): TGTGCCAGCAGCCAAGAGGGGTCCATCACCGGGGAGCTGTTTTTT.

This clonotype has more than one count but fewer than ten. The CDR3 sequence is CASSLGTAAAGYTQYF. In nucleotides, the CDR3 is TGCGCCAGCAGCTTGGGGACAGCCGCCGCGGGGTATACGCAGTATTTT. The gene calls are TRBV5-1 and TRBJ2-3; possibly TRBD1 or TRBD2 for D (6 bases each). Trimming left V 0 bases short and J 7 bases short, with 18 bases between. The CDR3 runs to 16 residues. CDR1 SGHRS and CDR2 YFSETQ come from the germline V gene.

This clonotype was found a few times. This sequence joins TRBV11-2 and TRBJ2-7, with D perhaps matching TRBD1 (5 bases). V was trimmed by 2 bases and J by 1 base, leaving 9 bases between them. In germline, CDR1 is SGHAT, CDR2 FQNNGV. The CDR3 sequence is 14 residues long. The CDR3 region has the DNA TGTGCCAGCAGCTTAACCCAGGGTTCCTACGAGCAGTACTTC. Translation gives CASSLTQGSYEQYF.

This clonotype showed up just a few times. This chain links TRBV10-2 with TRBJ2-7; the match to TRBD2 covers 8 bases. CDR3 length: 15 amino acids. J gave up 0 bases and V 6 bases, and 7 bases lay outside the gene matches. Germline V gene sequence: CDR1 WSHSY, CDR2 SAAADI. This CDR3 reads CASRAAAGDSYEQYF. The CDR3 nucleotides are TGCGCCAGCAGGGCGGCAGCGGGGGACTCCTACGAGCAGTACTTC.

This clonotype has a handful of counts. The rearrangement links TRBV27 to TRBJ2-2; D could derive from TRBD1 or TRBD2 (5 bases each). The CDR3 is made up of 12 amino acids. V lost 7 bases, J lost 6 bases, and 9 bases lay in between. Germline values: CDR1 MNHEY, CDR2 SMNVEV (reference sequence). In nucleotides, the CDR3 is TGTGCCAGCATGCTGGGGGCCGGGGAGCTGTTTTTT. It yields the protein CASMLGAGELFF.

The table lists this clonotype with a few counts. This chain links TRBV29-1 with TRBJ2-3; a weak D match, TRBD2 (6 bases). Germline V gives CDR1 SQVTM, CDR2 ANQGSEA. The CDR3 is 12 amino acids. The V end was cut by 6 bases, the J end by 0 bases, with 7 bases between. CDR3 in amino acids: CSVGTSTDTQYF. The CDR3 nucleotides read TGCAGCGTCGGGACTAGCACAGATACGCAGTATTTT.

This clonotype appeared many times. The chain couples TRBV28 to TRBJ2-1; a weak D match, TRBD1 (6 bases). This CDR3 spans 14 amino acids. V was trimmed by 5 bases and J by 7 bases, leaving 15 bases between them. Germline lookup yields CDR1 MDHEN and CDR2 SYDVKM. CDR3: CASSLLQGPNEQFF. As DNA, the CDR3 is TGTGCCAGCAGTCTGCTACAGGGTCCTAATGAGCAGTTCTTC.

This clonotype came up many times. This chain connects TRBV6-1 to TRBJ2-1; 8 nucleotides match TRBD2. V trimming: 5 bases; J trimming: 8 bases; junction bases outside the gene matches: 5. This CDR3 region has 13 residues. Germline loops: CDR1 MNHNS, CDR2 SASEGT. CDR3 in amino acids: CASSWTSMHEQFF. In DNA, the CDR3 is TGTGCCAGCAGTTGGACTAGCATGCATGAGCAGTTCTTC.

J is TRBJ2-2 and V is TRBV3-1; no firm D call. From germline, CDR1 is LGHDT and CDR2 YNNKEL (reference sequence). Trimming took 4 bases from V and 5 from J, leaving 8 bases between them. The CDR3 runs 13 residues. CDR3 protein: CASSRAVTGELFF. CDR3 in DNA: TGTGCCAGCAGCCGAGCAGTTACCGGGGAGCTGTTTTTT.

This clonotype was found many times. The J gene is TRBJ1-1, the V gene TRBV7-8; D may be TRBD1 (5 bases). The germline CDR1 and CDR2 sequences are SGHVS and FQNEAQ. The V end lost 5 bases, the J end lost 3 bases, and 10 bases lay between the germline ends. The length of the CDR3 is 13 residues. CDR3 region: CASSPAGDTEAFF. The CDR3 DNA follows: TGTGCCAGCAGCCCCGCGGGGGACACTGAAGCTTTCTTT.

The rearrangement joins TRBV12-3 or TRBV12-4 to TRBJ1-2, with D unclear. Trimming stripped 6 bases from V and 3 bases from J, with 8 bases between. The CDR3 covers 12 residues. The CDR3: CASSDSDYGYTF. The CDR3 nucleotides read TGTGCCAGCAGCGATTCCGACTATGGCTACACCTTC.

This clonotype was observed at least ten times. V usage is TRBV5-1 and J usage is TRBJ2-3; D is unclear. V lost 0 bases and J 4 bases, leaving 9 bases between the germline ends. Per germline, CDR1 SGHRS and CDR2 YFSETQ. The CDR3 has 14 residues. The CDR3 protein is CASSLAPAADTQYF. CDR3 nucleotides: TGCGCCAGCAGCTTGGCCCCAGCTGCAGATACGCAGTATTTT.